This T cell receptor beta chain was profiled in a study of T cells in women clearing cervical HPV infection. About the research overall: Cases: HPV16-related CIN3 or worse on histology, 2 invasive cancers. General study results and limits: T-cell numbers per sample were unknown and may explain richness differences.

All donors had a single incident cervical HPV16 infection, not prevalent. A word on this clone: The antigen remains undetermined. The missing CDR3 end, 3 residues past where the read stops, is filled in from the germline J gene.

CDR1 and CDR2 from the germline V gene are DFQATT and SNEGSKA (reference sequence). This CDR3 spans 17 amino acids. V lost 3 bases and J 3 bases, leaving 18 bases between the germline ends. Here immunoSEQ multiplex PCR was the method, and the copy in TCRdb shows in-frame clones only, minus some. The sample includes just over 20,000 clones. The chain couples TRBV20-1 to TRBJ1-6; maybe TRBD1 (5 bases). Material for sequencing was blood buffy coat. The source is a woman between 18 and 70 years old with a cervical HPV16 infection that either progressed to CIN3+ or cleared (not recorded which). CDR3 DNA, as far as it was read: TGCAGTGCTAGGGGAGCGGGGGATTCTCTCTATAATTCACCC. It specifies CSARGAGDSLYNSP. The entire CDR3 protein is CSARGAGDSLYNSPLHF.